The 7 T cell receptor beta chains listed next were all sequenced from one sample in a study of cytomegalovirus exposure and HLA in healthy donors. PCR used 60 Vbeta primers and 13 Jbeta primers. Profiling relied on immunoSEQ multiplex PCR, and the TCRdb table lists in-frame clones only, not all of them. The table lists more than 80,000 clones, about two thirds of them singletons, with 2.8% in the top ten. Input material: PBMCs. These receptor sequences come from a female donor in good health and CMV-seronegative.

This clone was counted once. This chain links TRBV30 with TRBJ2-7, with a weak D call TRBD2 (7 bases). The CDR3 totals 12 residues. From germline, CDR1 is GTSNPN and CDR2 SVGIG (reference sequence). V dropped 5 bases and J dropped 4 bases, with 12 bases sitting between them. CDR3 sequence (DNA): TGTGCCTGGGGGGCGGGGGCATACGAGCAGTACTTC. The encoded protein is CAWGAGAYEQYF.

V and J are TRBV5-4 and TRBJ2-5, with 8 bases that match TRBD1. Unmatched junction bases numbered 13, after V lost 4 bases and J lost 5 bases. Germline V CDR1 and CDR2: SGHNT, YYREEE (reference sequence). There are 16 residues in the CDR3. CDR3 DNA sequence: TGTGCCAGCAGCCGCATTATCCAGGGGGCAGGGGAGACCCAGTACTTC. Translating it yields CASSRIIQGAGETQYF. Combining the CDR3 with reference TRBV5-4 and TRBJ2-5 gives the whole variable domain ETGVTQSPTHLIKTRGQQVTLRCSSQSGHNTVSWYQQALGQGPQFIFQYYREEENGRGNFPPRFSGLQFPNYSSELNVNALELDDSALYLCASSRIIQGAGETQYFGPGTRLLVL.

This clone was observed once. The chain recombines TRBV19 with TRBJ2-2, with TRBD2 matching over 10 bases. The CDR3 is 16 amino acids. The V segment lost 6 bases and the J segment 3 bases; nucleotides outside the gene matches: 7. Germline V CDR1 and CDR2: LNHDA, SQIVND (reference sequence). The CDR3 DNA follows: TGTGCCAGTAGACTAGCGGGAAGGGTCTACACCGGGGAGCTGTTTTTT. Encoded protein: CASRLAGRVYTGELFF. The full variable domain, its missing parts supplied by reference TRBV19 and TRBJ2-2, is DGGITQSPKYLFRKEGQNVTLSCEQNLNHDAMYWYRQDPGQGLRLIYYSQIVNDFQKGDIAEGYSVSREKKESFPLTVTSAQKNPTAFYLCASRLAGRVYTGELFFGEGSRLTVL.

This sequence joins TRBV7-8 and TRBJ2-5, with 9 bases fitting TRBD2. This CDR3 is built from 13 residues. Per germline, CDR1 SGHVS and CDR2 FQNEAQ. The V and J ends lost 5 bases and 2 bases, in that order; junction bases with no gene match: 0. CDR3 sequence (DNA): TGTGCCAGCAGCAGCGGGGGGCAAGAGACCCAGTACTTC. This sequence encodes CASSSGGQETQYF.

This clone was detected once. V usage is TRBV28 and J usage is TRBJ2-3, with TRBD2 matching over 8 bases. The CDR3 covers 16 residues. The V and J ends lost 7 bases and 2 bases, in that order; junction bases with no gene match: 11. Germline loops: CDR1 MDHEN, CDR2 SYDVKM. CDR3 region: CASNFDTGRATDTQYF. The CDR3 bases are TGTGCCAGCAATTTTGACACCGGGAGGGCCACAGATACGCAGTATTTT.

The V and J genes are TRBV28 and TRBJ2-7, with TRBD1 identical over 7 bases. The ends lost 4 bases at V and 6 bases at J; junction bases unmatched: 9. From germline, CDR1 is MDHEN and CDR2 SYDVKM. CDR3 length equals 14 residues. CDR3 residues: CASSSQGWVGEQYF. The CDR3 coding sequence is TGTGCCAGCAGTTCACAGGGGTGGGTTGGCGAGCAGTACTTC.

This chain connects TRBV19 to TRBJ1-1; no definite D call. The CDR3 is made up of 13 amino acids. V lost 3 bases and J 1 base, leaving 6 bases between the germline ends. Germline V lookup: CDR1 LNHDA, CDR2 SQIVND (reference sequence). CDR3 region: CASSIFGNTEAFF. CDR3 bases: TGTGCCAGTAGTATTTTCGGGAACACTGAAGCTTTCTTT.